This T cell receptor (beta chain) was found in a study of blood T cell repertoires in COVID-19. Study context: Nucleic acid was either cDNA or gDNA, and it came from T cells, B-cell-depleted T cells, or PBMCs.

Recovered status applied to Cohort 3 donors who had two consecutive negative PCRs. It also applied to those with clearance or with symptom resolution. Clones were read by immunoSEQ multiplex PCR, and TCRdb kept only the in-frame ones, dropping some. The sample consists of 250,000 to 350,000 clones, approximately 86% of them appearing once. This CDR3 region has 14 residues. Germline values: CDR1 MNHEY, CDR2 SVGEGT. V dropped 7 bases and J dropped 3; count of bases not matched to a gene: 8. Sequencing input: PBMCs or T cells enriched from blood (not recorded which). The chain combines TRBV6-2 or TRBV6-3 with TRBJ2-7; 8 nucleotides match TRBD1. This sequence originates from a woman aged 18-35 years who had recovered from COVID-19. The CDR3 DNA is TGTGCCAGCAACCCGGGACAGGCCTACTACGAGCAGTACTTC. It is translated as CASNPGQAYYEQYF.